This is a list of T cell receptor beta chains from one sample in a study of beta chain features in type 1 diabetes. Assay used: immunoSEQ multiplex PCR; TCRdb lists only in-frame clones, some missing. The sample records approximately 140,000 clones, roughly 10% being singletons. The sample comprised central memory CD4+ T cells from blood. The source of these receptors is a man between 25 and 39 years old with type 1 diabetes. Each CDR3 is given with its conserved first and last residue. The D gene is left open where the match is weak. For some rows the clone size is stated as once, few or many, or as a class when expanded; others skip it.

d_call clone_size j_call v_call cdr3_nt cdr3_aa
TRBD1 . TRBJ1-2 TRBV18 TGTGCCAGCTCACCACCCGGGACAGGGTATGGCTACACCTTC CASSPPGTGYGYTF
TRBD1 . TRBJ1-2 TRBV5-6 TGTGCCAGCAGCCTAGGGGGCAGGTTAACAGGACTAAATGGCTACACCTTC CASSLGGRLTGLNGYTF
TRBD1 . TRBJ2-1 TRBV4-3 TGCGCCAGCAGCCAATCGGGACAGGGTACCTACAATGAGCAGTTCTTC CASSQSGQGTYNEQFF
TRBD1 few TRBJ1-2 TRBV18 TGTGCCAGCTCCTCGGGACAGCTCTATGGCTACACCTTC CASSSGQLYGYTF
. few TRBJ1-3 TRBV2 TGTGCCAGCAGTGTCCTGAGCTCTGGAAACACCATATATTTT CASSVLSSGNTIYF
. few TRBJ1-1 TRBV4-2 TGTGCCAGCAGCCAAGATGGAGACAGTATGAACACTGAAGCTTTCTTT CASSQDGDSMNTEAFF
TRBD2 few TRBJ2-3 TRBV5-4 TGTGCCAGCAGCTTGGCGACTAGCGTTAGCACAGATACGCAGTATTTT CASSLATSVSTDTQYF
TRBD2 . TRBJ2-3 TRBV7-9 TGTGCCAGCAGCCTGACTAGCGGGCATGGGGATACGCAGTATTTT CASSLTSGHGDTQYF
TRBD2 . TRBJ2-1 TRBV4-2 TGTGCCAGCAGCCAAGATATTCTAGCGGGGGGCAATGAGCAGTTCTTC CASSQDILAGGNEQFF
. few TRBJ1-4 TRBV11-2 TGTGCCAGCAGCTTATACAGGGAAAGTGAAAAACTGTTTTTT CASSLYRESEKLFF
. . TRBJ2-2 TRBV7-9 TGTGCCAGCAGCCCGCGAGGAGTGAACACCGGGGAGCTGTTTTTT CASSPRGVNTGELFF
. . TRBJ2-2 TRBV6-1 TGTGCCAGCAGTTATACTAGCAGCAGGGAGCTGTTTTTT CASSYTSSRELFF
. . TRBJ1-1 TRBV30 TGTGCCTGGAGTCCCCGGTGGAACACTGAAGCTTTCTTT CAWSPRWNTEAFF
. few TRBJ2-7 TRBV2 TGTGCCAGCAAGAGGACAGAGCGATCCGAGCAGTACTTC CASKRTERSEQYF
TRBD1 . TRBJ2-7 TRBV10-3 TGTGCCATCAGTGGGACAGGGAGAGAGCAGTACTTC CAISGTGREQYF
. few TRBJ1-2 TRBV6-6 TGTGCCAGCAGTTACGACAGAAACTATGGCTACACCTTC CASSYDRNYGYTF
. few TRBJ1-4 TRBV28 TGTGCCAGCAGCATATTTACAGGGGAAAAACTGTTTTTT CASSIFTGEKLFF
. few TRBJ2-5 TRBV6-6 TGTGCCAGCAGTTCCAGGGGAGAAGAGACCCAGTACTTC CASSSRGEETQYF
TRBD2 few TRBJ2-5 TRBV4-2 TGTGCCAGCAGCCAAGCGCCTGCTAGCGGGGGGGCGGGGCAAGAGACCCAGTACTTC CASSQAPASGGAGQETQYF
TRBD2 few TRBJ2-1 TRBV10-3 TGTGCCATCAGTGTCACGACTAGCGGGGGGGGTAAGCAGTTCTTC CAISVTTSGGGKQFF
. once TRBJ2-7 TRBV6-6 TGTGCCAGCAGCCCTACGGGCGGGACGAAGTACGAGCAGTACTTC CASSPTGGTKYEQYF
. few TRBJ2-5 TRBV5-1 TGCGCCAGCAGGTCTTTGCCGGGAAACCAAGAGACCCAGTACTTC CASRSLPGNQETQYF
TRBD1 few TRBJ1-2 TRBV5-1 TGCGCCAGCAGCAACAGGACAGGGTTTGGCTATGGCTACACCTTC CASSNRTGFGYGYTF
TRBD1 few TRBJ2-1 TRBV5-1 TGCGCCAGCAGCATTCCTAGGACAGGGGGAGGCTCCTACAATGAGCAGTTCTTC CASSIPRTGGGSYNEQFF
TRBD1 few TRBJ1-1 TRBV29-1 TGCAGCGGCTGGGGACAGGGGGAAGCTTTCTTT CSGWGQGEAFF
. . TRBJ2-1 TRBV7-8 TGTGCCAGCAGCCCTTTGGCGCTAGCGATTCAGAATGAGCAGTTCTTC CASSPLALAIQNEQFF
. . TRBJ1-3 TRBV10-3 TGTGCCATCAGCTTGGACACCTCTGGAAACACCATATATTTT CAISLDTSGNTIYF
. . TRBJ2-3 TRBV11-2 TGTGCCAGCAGCGTCGGGACTACAGATACGCAGTATTTT CASSVGTTDTQYF
TRBD2 . TRBJ2-7 TRBV30 TGTGCCTGGAGATGGGCTAGCGGGGCAAAAACCTACGAGCAGTACTTC CAWRWASGAKTYEQYF
TRBD1 . TRBJ1-5 TRBV19 TGTGCCAGTAGTATAGGTCGGACAGGGGGGTATAGCAATCAGCCCCAGCATTTT CASSIGRTGGYSNQPQHF
. few TRBJ2-3 TRBV9 TGTGCCAGCAGCCCGTCGACTAGCACAGATACGCAGTATTTT CASSPSTSTDTQYF
. . TRBJ1-5 TRBV2 TGTGCCAGCAGTGTGGAGGGTGGCAATCAGCCCCAGCATTTT CASSVEGGNQPQHF